Each of the 7 T cell receptor beta chains below was sequenced from the same sample in a study of T-cell reconstitution after alpha-beta-depleted transplantation in children (dated by TCRdb to about 2016). The library was made by PCR. The listed sequencing device is Illumina HiSeq 2500. TCR libraries were prepared with molecular barcoding, using unique molecular identifiers to normalize TCRbeta repertoire quantification. Using fastp at Q25 and MiXCR, TCRdb reprocessed the public reads and kept productive beta chains. Here each entry gathers all rows of one CDR3 protein and keeps the most common genes and DNA. The sample table shows about 480,000 distinct CDR3 sequences, and around 12% are seen once. The ten largest clones capture roughly 5.4% of the sample. The sample was PBMCs from the stem cell graft donor, taken from the stem cell graft. These receptors all stem from a human donor who donated a stem cell graft to a child with combined immunodeficiency.

The chain uses TRBV3-1 and TRBJ2-1, with 8 bases lining up with TRBD2. The CDR3 runs to 15 residues. CDR1 and CDR2 (germline): LGHDT, YNNKEL (reference sequence). The V and J ends lost 3 bases and 8 bases, in that order; junction bases with no gene match: 9. The DNA for the CDR3 is TGTGCCAGCAGCCAGGGGGGTAGCGGGAACGATGAGCAGTTCTTC. Its translation is CASSQGGSGNDEQFF.

The chain carries TRBV5-6 and TRBJ2-5, with 7 bases that match TRBD1. Germline assignment: CDR1 SGHDT and CDR2 YYEEEE. CDR3 size: 15 residues. J was trimmed by 5 bases and V by 3 bases; bases with no gene match: 10. The CDR3 loop reads CASSWIQGLKETQYF. The DNA for the CDR3 is TGTGCCAGCAGCTGGATACAGGGGTTGAAGGAGACCCAGTACTTC.

This clonotype was observed a few times. This rearrangement joins TRBV25-1 to TRBJ1-4; 9 bases fit TRBD1. This CDR3 is 16 amino acids long. Per germline, CDR1 MGHDK and CDR2 SYGVNS. Trimming cost V 2 bases and J 5 bases; bases outside gene matches: 6. The CDR3 DNA is TGTGCCAGCAGTGAACCCTGGGGGACAGGGAATGAAAAACTGTTTTTT. It is translated as CASSEPWGTGNEKLFF. The full variable domain, rest sourced from reference TRBV25-1 and TRBJ1-4, is EADIYQTPRYLVIGTGKKITLECSQTMGHDKMYWYQQDPGMELHLIHYSYGVNSTEKGDLSSESTVSRIRTEHFPLTLESARPSHTSQYLCASSEPWGTGNEKLFFGSGTQLSVL.

The rearrangement joins TRBV7-8 to TRBJ1-6; D not certain. The germline gives CDR1 SGHVS, CDR2 FQNEAQ. This CDR3 is built from 19 residues. V was cut by 0 bases and J by 0 bases, with 15 bases left in between. CDR3 residues: CASSLAFLYLSSYNSPLHF. The CDR3 DNA reads TGTGCCAGCAGCTTAGCTTTTCTTTATCTGAGCTCCTATAATTCACCCCTCCACTTT.

This clonotype was seen once. The conserved phenylalanine or tryptophan is not found at the CDR3 terminus, so this likely reflects a read error. V usage is TRBV19 and J usage is TRBJ2-1; TRBD2 matches 11 bases. With 4 bases clipped from V and 6 bases from J, the junction kept 5 bases outside the gene matches. The CDR3 is made up of 15 amino acids. The germline gives CDR1 LNHDA, CDR2 SQIVND (reference sequence). For the CDR3, the DNA is TGTGCCAGTAGTACACCGGGACTAGCGGTCAATGAGCAGTTCTAC. Amino acid sequence: CASSTPGLAVNEQFY.

CDR3 loop: CASSEMVARAHRNQPQHF. For the CDR3, the DNA is TGTGCCAGCAGTGAAATGGTAGCGAGGGCCCACCGCAATCAGCCCCAGCATTTT. The chain has TRBV6-1 and TRBJ1-5, with D hard to call. The CDR3 consists of 18 residues. Trimming removed 2 bases at V and 2 bases at J, with 19 bases between. CDR1 MNHNS and CDR2 SASEGT come from the germline V gene.

This clonotype was found a few times. The chain uses TRBV27 and TRBJ2-1; 8 bases line up with TRBD1. This CDR3 has 15 amino acids. Germline CDR1 reads MNHEY; CDR2 reads SMNVEV (reference sequence). Unmatched junction bases numbered 7, after V lost 5 bases and J lost 4 bases. The CDR3, as DNA: TGTGCCAGCAGTCCAGGGACAGGACTTTACAATGAGCAGTTCTTC. Protein product: CASSPGTGLYNEQFF.